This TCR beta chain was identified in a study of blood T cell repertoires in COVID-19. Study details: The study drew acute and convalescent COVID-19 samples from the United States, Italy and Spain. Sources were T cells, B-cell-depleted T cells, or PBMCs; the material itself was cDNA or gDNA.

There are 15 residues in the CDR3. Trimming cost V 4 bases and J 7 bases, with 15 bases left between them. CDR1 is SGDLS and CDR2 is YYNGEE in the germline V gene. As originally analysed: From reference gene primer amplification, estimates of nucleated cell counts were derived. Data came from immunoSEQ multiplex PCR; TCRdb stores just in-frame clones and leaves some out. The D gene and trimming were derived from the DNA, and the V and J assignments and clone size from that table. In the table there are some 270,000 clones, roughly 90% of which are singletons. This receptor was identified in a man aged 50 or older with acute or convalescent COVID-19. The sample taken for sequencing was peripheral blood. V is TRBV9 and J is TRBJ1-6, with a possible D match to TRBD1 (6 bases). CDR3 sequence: CASSPGVNGNSPLHF. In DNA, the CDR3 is TGTGCCAGCAGCCCAGGGGTCAATGGAAATTCACCCCTCCACTTT.